This entry is about one TCR beta chain. V lost 0 bases to trimming and J lost 0 bases, with 11 bases between them. Germline V CDR1 and CDR2: SGHRS, YFSETQ. This CDR3 contains 16 residues. The assay was immunoSEQ multiplex PCR, and TCRdb's table has in-frame clones only and misses some. The table includes tens of thousands of clones, roughly 83% detected once. The data stem from a study of blood T cell repertoires in COVID-19. The wider study: Spain, Italy and the United States supplied samples that represented acute and convalescent COVID-19.

The chain couples TRBV5-1 to TRBJ2-3; tentative D call: TRBD2 (6 bases). The receptor's source is a human donor in a cohort sampled during active COVID-19. Sample: peripheral blood. The CDR3 protein is CASSLEGLLSTDTQYF. The CDR3 bases are TGCGCCAGCAGCTTGGAGGGACTGTTGAGCACAGATACGCAGTATTTT.